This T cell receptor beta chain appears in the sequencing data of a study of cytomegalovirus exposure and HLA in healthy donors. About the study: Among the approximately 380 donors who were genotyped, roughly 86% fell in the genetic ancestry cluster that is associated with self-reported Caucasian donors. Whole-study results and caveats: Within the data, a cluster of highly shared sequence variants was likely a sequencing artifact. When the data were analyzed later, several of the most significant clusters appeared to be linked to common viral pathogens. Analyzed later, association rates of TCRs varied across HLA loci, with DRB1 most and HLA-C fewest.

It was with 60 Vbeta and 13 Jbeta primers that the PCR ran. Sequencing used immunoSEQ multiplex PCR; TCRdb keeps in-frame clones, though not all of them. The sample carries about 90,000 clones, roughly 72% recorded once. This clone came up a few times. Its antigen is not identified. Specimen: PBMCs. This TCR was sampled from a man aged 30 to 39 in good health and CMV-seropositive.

CDR3 in amino acids: CASSQDWPGGEQFF. The CDR3 nucleotides read TGTGCCAGCAGCCAAGATTGGCCTGGGGGGGAGCAGTTCTTC. This chain links TRBV14 with TRBJ2-1, with D perhaps TRBD2 (6 bases). This CDR3 is 14 amino acids long. The germline V and J ends were trimmed by 0 bases and 10 bases, with 13 bases remaining between them. The germline CDR1 and CDR2 sequences are SGHDN and FVKESK. The full variable domain, in which reference TRBV14 and TRBJ2-1 provide the parts outside the CDR3, is EAGVTQFPSHSVIEKGQTVTLRCDPISGHDNLYWYRRVMGKEIKFLLHFVKESKQDESGMPNNRFLAERTGGTYSTLKVQPAELEDSGVYFCASSQDWPGGEQFFGPGTRLTVL.